The present T cell receptor beta chain was sequenced within a study of CD8 T cells in Susac syndrome. A note on this clonotype: Its specificity is not known.

General study findings and limits: As acknowledged by the study, its TCR sequencing and HLA analysis included a relatively small number of individuals.

RNA was extracted with the RNeasy kit, and a quantity of about 0.45 to 1 ug was reverse transcribed using random hexamers. An immunoSEQ multiplex PCR amplified TCR beta CDR3 over 54 Vbeta and 13 Jbeta. Each CDR3 protein gets one entry after TCRdb re-called the immunoSEQ multiplex PCR reads with MiXCR. Among approximately 150,000 distinct CDR3 sequences, 92% were seen once, and the ten largest hold around 0.087%. In germline, CDR1 is SQVTM, CDR2 ANQGSEA. This CDR3 is 15 amino acids long. Trimming left V 7 bases short and J 2 bases short, with 17 bases between. The study sequenced TCR beta in blood CD8+ and CD4+ T cells.

This chain uses TRBV29-1 with TRBJ2-2, with D possibly matching TRBD2 (6 bases). The clonotype originates from a human donor in good health. The sample comprised CD4+ T cells from PBMCs. In nucleotides, the CDR3 is TGCAGCGCGACCGGGGACTCTCACAACACCGGGGAGCTGTTTTTT. It translates to CSATGDSHNTGELFF.